Included here is one T cell receptor (beta chain) sequence, with context. The sample belongs to a study of blood T cells in healthy people across ages. Germline values: CDR1 KGHSH, CDR2 LQKENI. CDR3 size: 16 residues. V was clipped by 2 bases and J by 0 bases, with 12 bases between them. Using a J-beta primer mix together with a sample-barcoded 5' primer, a second PCR was run for roughly 6 to 12 cycles. TCRdb independently ran MiXCR on the 5' RACE reads; one entry per CDR3 protein. The sample carries 600,000 to 800,000 distinct CDR3 sequences, under 25% recorded once. Sequenced input: blood. This sequence joins TRBV18 and TRBJ2-3; D not certain. The sequence came from a man between 65 and 85 years old in good health. The CDR3: CASSPNRGQSTDTQYF. The CDR3 nucleotides read TGTGCCAGCTCACCAAATCGAGGCCAGAGCACAGATACGCAGTATTTT.